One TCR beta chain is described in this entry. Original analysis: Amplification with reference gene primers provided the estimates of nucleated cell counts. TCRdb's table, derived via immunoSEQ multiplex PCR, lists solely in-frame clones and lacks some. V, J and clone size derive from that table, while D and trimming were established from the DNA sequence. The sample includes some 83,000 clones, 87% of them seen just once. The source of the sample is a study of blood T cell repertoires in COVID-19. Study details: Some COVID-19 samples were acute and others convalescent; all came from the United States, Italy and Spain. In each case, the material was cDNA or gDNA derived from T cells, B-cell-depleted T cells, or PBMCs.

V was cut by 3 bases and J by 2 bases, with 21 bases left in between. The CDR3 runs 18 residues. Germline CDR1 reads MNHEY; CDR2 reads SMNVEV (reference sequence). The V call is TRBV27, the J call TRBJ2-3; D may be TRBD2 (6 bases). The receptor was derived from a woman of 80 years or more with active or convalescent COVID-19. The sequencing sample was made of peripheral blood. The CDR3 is CASSFKGPGVPFTDTQYF. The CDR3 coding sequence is TGTGCCAGCAGTTTTAAGGGGCCGGGGGTCCCTTTCACAGATACGCAGTATTTT.